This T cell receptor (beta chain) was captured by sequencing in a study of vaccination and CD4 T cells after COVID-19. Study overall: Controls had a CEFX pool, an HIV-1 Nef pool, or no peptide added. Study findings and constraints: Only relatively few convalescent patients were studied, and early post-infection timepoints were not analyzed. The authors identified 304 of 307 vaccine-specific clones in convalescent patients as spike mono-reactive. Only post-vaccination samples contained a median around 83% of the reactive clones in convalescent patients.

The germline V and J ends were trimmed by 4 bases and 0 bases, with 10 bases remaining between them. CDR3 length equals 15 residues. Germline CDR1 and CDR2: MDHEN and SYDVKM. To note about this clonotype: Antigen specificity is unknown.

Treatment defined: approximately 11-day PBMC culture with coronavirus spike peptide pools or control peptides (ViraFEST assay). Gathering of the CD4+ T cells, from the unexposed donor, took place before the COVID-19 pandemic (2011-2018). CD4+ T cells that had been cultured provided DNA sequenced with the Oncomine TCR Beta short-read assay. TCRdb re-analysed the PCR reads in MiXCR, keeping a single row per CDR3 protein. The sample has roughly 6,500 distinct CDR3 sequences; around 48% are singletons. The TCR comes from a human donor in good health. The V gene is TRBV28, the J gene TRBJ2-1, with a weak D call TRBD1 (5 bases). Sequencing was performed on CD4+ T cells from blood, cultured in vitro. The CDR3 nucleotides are TGTGCCAGCAGTTCGGCGGACATCTCCTACAATGAGCAGTTCTTC. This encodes CASSSADISYNEQFF.